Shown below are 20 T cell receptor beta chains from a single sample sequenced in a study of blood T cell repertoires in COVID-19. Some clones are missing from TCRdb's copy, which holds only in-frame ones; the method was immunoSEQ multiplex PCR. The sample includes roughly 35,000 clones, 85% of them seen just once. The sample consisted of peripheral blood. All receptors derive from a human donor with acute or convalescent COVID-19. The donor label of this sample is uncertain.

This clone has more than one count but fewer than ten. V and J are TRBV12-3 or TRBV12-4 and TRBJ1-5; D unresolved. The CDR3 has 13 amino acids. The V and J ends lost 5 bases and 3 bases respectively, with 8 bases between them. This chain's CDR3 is CASSQNTNQPQHF. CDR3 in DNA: TGTGCCAGCAGTCAGAACACCAATCAGCCCCAGCATTTT.

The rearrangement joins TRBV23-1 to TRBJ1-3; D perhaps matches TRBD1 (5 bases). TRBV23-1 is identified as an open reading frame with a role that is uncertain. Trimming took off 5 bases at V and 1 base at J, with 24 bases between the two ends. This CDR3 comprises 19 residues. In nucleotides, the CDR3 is TGCGCCAGCAGTAGAAGGGGCCTAACAGGTGCCGATTCTGGAAACACCATATATTTT. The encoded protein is CASSRRGLTGADSGNTIYF.

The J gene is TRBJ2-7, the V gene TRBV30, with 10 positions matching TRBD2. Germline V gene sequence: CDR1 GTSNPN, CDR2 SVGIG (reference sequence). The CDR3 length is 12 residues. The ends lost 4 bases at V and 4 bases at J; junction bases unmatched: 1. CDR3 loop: CAWTAGGYEQYF. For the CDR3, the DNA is TGTGCCTGGACAGCGGGAGGGTACGAGCAGTACTTC.

The CDR3 region has the DNA TGTGCTAGTGGTTTGTCCACACTGATCCCTGACAGGGCCATTCAGTACTTC. It yields the protein CASGLSTLIPDRAIQYF. J is TRBJ2-4 and V is TRBV12-5; 7 bases map to TRBD1. This CDR3 region has 17 residues. Losses at the gene ends were 2 bases for V and 9 bases for J; bases not matched to a gene: 16. Germline CDR1 reads LGHNT; CDR2 reads FRNRAP.

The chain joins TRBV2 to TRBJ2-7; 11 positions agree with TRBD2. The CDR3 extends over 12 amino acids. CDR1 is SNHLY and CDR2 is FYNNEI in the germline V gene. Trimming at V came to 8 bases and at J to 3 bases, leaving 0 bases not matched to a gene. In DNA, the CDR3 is TGTGCCAGCGGACTAGCGGGCTACGAGCAGTACTTC. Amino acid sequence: CASGLAGYEQYF. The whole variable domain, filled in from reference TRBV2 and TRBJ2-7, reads EPEVTQTPSHQVTQMGQEVILRCVPISNHLYFYWYRQILGQKVEFLVSFYNNEISEKSEIFDDQFSVERPDGSNFTLKIRSTKLEDSAMYFCASGLAGYEQYFGPGTRLTVT.

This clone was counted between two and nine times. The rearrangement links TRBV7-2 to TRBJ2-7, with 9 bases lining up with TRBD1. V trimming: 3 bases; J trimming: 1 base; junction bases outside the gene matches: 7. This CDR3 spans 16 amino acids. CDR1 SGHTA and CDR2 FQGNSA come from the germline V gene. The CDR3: CASSLAGTGMSYEQYF. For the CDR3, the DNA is TGTGCCAGCAGCTTGGCCGGGACAGGGATGTCCTACGAGCAGTACTTC.

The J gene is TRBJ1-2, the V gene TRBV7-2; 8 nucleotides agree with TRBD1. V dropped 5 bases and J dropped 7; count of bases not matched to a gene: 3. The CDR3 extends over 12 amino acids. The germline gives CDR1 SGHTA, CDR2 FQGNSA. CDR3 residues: CASSPDRVGYTF. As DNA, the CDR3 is TGTGCCAGCAGCCCGGACAGGGTTGGCTACACCTTC.

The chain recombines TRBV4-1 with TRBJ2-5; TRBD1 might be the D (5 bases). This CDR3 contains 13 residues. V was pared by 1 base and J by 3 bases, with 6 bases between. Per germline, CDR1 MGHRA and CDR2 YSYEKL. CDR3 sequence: CASSQGQKETQYF. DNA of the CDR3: TGCGCCAGCAGCCAAGGACAGAAAGAGACCCAGTACTTC.

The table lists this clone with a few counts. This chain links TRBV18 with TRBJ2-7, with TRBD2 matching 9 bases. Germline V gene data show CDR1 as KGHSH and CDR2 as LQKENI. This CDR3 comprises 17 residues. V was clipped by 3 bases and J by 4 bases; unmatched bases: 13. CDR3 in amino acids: CASSPTGAGGRGYEQYF. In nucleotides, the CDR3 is TGTGCCAGCTCACCTACCGGGGCTGGCGGGAGGGGATACGAGCAGTACTTC.

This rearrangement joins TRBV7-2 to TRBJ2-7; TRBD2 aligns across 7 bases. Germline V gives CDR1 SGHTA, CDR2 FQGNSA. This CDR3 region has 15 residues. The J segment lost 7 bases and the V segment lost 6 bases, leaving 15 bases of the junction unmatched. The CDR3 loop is CASRLTSAQWQEQYF. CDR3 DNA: TGTGCCAGCAGACTTACTAGCGCCCAATGGCAAGAGCAGTACTTC.

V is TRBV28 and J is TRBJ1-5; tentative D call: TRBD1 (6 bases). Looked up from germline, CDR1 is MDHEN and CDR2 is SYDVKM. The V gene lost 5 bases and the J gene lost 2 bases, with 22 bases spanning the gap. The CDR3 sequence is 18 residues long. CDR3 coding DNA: TGTGCCAGCAGTCCACCCGGAGGGGGGGGCCGTGGCAATCAGCCCCAGCATTTT. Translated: CASSPPGGGGRGNQPQHF.

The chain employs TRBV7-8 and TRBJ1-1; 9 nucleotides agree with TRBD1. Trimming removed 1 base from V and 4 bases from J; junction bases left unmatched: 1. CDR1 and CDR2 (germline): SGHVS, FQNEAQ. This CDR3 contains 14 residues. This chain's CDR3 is CASSLGDRVTEAFF. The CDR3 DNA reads TGTGCCAGCAGCTTAGGGGACAGGGTCACTGAAGCTTTCTTT.

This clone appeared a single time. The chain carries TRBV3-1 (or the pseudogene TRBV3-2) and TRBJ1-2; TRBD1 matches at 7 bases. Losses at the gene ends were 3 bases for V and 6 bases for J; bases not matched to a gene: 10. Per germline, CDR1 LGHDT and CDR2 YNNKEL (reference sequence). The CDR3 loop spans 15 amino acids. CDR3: CASSQQETGWDGYTF. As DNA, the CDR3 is TGTGCCAGCAGCCAGCAGGAGACAGGGTGGGATGGCTACACCTTC.

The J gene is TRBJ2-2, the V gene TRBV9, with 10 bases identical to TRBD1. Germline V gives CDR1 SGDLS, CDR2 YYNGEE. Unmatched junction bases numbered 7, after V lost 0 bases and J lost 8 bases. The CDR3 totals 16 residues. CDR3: CASSVDGTGVLGELFF. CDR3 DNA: TGTGCCAGCAGCGTAGACGGGACAGGGGTATTGGGGGAGCTGTTTTTT.

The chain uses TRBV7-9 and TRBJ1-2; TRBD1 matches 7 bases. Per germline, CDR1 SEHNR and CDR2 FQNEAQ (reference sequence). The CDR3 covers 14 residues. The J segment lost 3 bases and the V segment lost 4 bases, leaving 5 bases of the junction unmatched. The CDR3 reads CASSSRGTHYGYTF. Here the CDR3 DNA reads TGTGCCAGCAGCTCCAGGGGGACCCACTATGGCTACACCTTC. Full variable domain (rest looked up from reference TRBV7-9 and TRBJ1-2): DTGVSQNPRHKITKRGQNVTFRCDPISEHNRLYWYRQTLGQGPEFLTYFQNEAQLEKSRLLSDRFSAERPKGSFSTLEIQRTEQGDSAMYLCASSSRGTHYGYTFGSGTRLTVV.

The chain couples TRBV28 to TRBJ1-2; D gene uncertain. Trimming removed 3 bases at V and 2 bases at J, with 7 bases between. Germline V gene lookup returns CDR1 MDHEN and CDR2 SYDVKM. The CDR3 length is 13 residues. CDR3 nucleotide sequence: TGTGCCAGCAGTTTTAACAAGAACTATGGCTACACCTTC. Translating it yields CASSFNKNYGYTF.

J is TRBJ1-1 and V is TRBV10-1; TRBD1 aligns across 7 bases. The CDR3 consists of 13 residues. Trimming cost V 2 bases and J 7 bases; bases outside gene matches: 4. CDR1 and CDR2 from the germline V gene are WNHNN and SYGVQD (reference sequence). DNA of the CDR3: TGCGCCAGCAGTGAGGACAGGGAGCGTGAAGCTTTCTTT. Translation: CASSEDREREAFF.

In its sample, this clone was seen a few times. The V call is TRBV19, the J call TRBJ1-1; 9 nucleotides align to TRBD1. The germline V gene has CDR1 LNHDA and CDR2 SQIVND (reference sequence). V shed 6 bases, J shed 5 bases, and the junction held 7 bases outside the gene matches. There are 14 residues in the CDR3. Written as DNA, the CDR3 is TGTGCCAGTAGGACCATGACAGGGGGTACTGAAGCTTTCTTT. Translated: CASRTMTGGTEAFF.

CDR3 amino acids: CASSGQGGRTYEQYF. CDR3 DNA: TGCGCCAGCAGCGGCCAAGGGGGAAGGACCTACGAGCAGTACTTC. The chain has TRBV5-1 and TRBJ2-7; the D gene is possibly TRBD1 (6 bases). Deletions cut 4 bases from V and 2 bases from J, with 16 bases between. Germline V gene lookup returns CDR1 SGHRS and CDR2 YFSETQ. CDR3 length equals 15 residues.

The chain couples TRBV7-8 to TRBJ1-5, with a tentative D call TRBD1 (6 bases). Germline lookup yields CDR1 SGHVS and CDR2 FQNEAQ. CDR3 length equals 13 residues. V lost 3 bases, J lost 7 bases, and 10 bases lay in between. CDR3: CASSFNRDQPQHF. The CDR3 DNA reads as TGTGCCAGCAGCTTCAACAGGGACCAGCCCCAGCATTTT.